Below are 18 T cell receptor beta chains sequenced from a single sample in a study of neurological immune-mediated disorders (dated by TCRdb to 2018 to 2020). Library prep was done by 5' RACE. The sequencer listed for this sample is Illumina HiSeq 2500. TCRdb cleaned the public reads at Q25 with fastp, built clones with MiXCR and kept in-frame beta chains. Each CDR3 protein gets just one entry, which takes the most common genes and DNA from the rows behind it. Counted in this sample were tens of thousands of distinct CDR3 sequences; around 4% of them appeared once. The ten largest make up 1.5% to 2% of the sample. Sequenced input: PBMCs. The receptors derive from a man aged 30-40 years with multiple sclerosis.

This clonotype has a count of ten or more. The genes are TRBV28 and TRBJ1-3; D gene ambiguous. This CDR3 region has 14 residues. Germline CDR1 and CDR2: MDHEN and SYDVKM. The V end lost 7 bases, the J end lost 0 bases, and 10 bases lay between the germline ends. The CDR3 spells CASTPTGSGNTIYF. Written as DNA, the CDR3 is TGTGCCAGCACCCCGACGGGCTCTGGAAACACCATATATTTT.

There are many counts of this clonotype. This rearrangement joins TRBV11-2 to TRBJ1-2, with unresolved D. This CDR3 contains 13 residues. In germline, CDR1 is SGHAT, CDR2 FQNNGV. The V end was cut by 5 bases, the J end by 5 bases, with 12 bases between. CDR3 region: CASSTAGQYGYTF. For the CDR3, the DNA is TGTGCCAGCAGCACCGCCGGGCAATATGGCTACACCTTC. Drawing the rest from reference TRBV11-2 and TRBJ1-2, the complete variable domain is EAGVAQSPRYKIIEKRQSVAFWCNPISGHATLYWYQQILGQGPKLLIQFQNNGVVDDSQLPKDRFSAERLKGVDSTLKIQPAKLEDSAVYLCASSTAGQYGYTFGSGTRLTVV.

Ten or more counts support this clonotype. V is TRBV5-1 and J is TRBJ1-1; D uncertain. CDR1 is SGHRS, CDR2 YFSETQ, per germline. With 4 bases removed from V and 1 base from J, the gap between germline ends came to 17 bases. The CDR3 covers 16 residues. The CDR3: CASSRAGERQNTEAFF. CDR3 bases: TGCGCCAGCAGCCGGGCCGGGGAGCGACAGAACACTGAAGCTTTCTTT.

This clonotype was counted at least ten times. The chain employs TRBV5-5 and TRBJ2-1, with 16 bases that match TRBD2. Trimming at V came to 4 bases and at J to 12 bases, leaving 4 bases not matched to a gene. The germline V gene has CDR1 SGHKS and CDR2 YYEKEE (reference sequence). The CDR3 contains 14 residues. DNA of the CDR3: TGTGCCAGCAGCGGGACTAGCGGGGGGGCCCTGCAGTTCTTC. Translating gives CASSGTSGGALQFF.

In this sample, this clonotype turned up many times. The genes are TRBV29-1 and TRBJ2-3; no clear D. Per the germline V gene, CDR1 is SQVTM and CDR2 is ANQGSEA. V dropped 4 bases and J dropped 0 bases, with 14 bases sitting between them. The CDR3 has 15 amino acids. The CDR3 nucleotides read TGCAGCGTTGTGGGCAGCCCACTCAGCACAGATACGCAGTATTTT. It is translated as CSVVGSPLSTDTQYF.

Ten or more counts support this clonotype. This chain links TRBV20-1 with TRBJ1-6; 8 nucleotides agree with TRBD1. The CDR3 contains 16 residues. V lost 0 bases and J lost 8; bases outside the gene matches: 9. CDR1 is DFQATT and CDR2 is SNEGSKA in the germline V gene (reference sequence). The DNA for the CDR3 is TGCAGTGCTAGAGATAAGCAGGGGGCAGGCGATTCACCCCTCCACTTT. Protein product: CSARDKQGAGDSPLHF.

This clonotype was found many times. The V and J genes are TRBV5-6 and TRBJ2-1, with a weak D call TRBD2 (5 bases). Germline lookup yields CDR1 SGHDT and CDR2 YYEEEE. Trimming cost V 2 bases and J 7 bases, with 13 bases left between them. This CDR3 is built from 14 residues. The CDR3 region is CASSLERRRNEQFF. CDR3 in DNA: TGTGCCAGCAGCTTAGAGCGGAGAAGGAATGAGCAGTTCTTC.

This clonotype was seen more than once but under ten times. The rearrangement links TRBV20-1 to TRBJ2-1; tentatively, D is TRBD1 or TRBD2 (5 bases each). The length of the CDR3 is 14 residues. CDR1 is DFQATT, CDR2 SNEGSKA, per germline (reference sequence). The ends were cut back, 2 bases at V and 0 bases at J, with 8 bases in the middle. The CDR3 bases are TGCAGTGCTAGACGGGGCTCCTCCTACAATGAGCAGTTCTTC. Encoded protein: CSARRGSSYNEQFF.

This clonotype showed up many times. This chain uses TRBV12-3 or TRBV12-4 with TRBJ1-5; D is ambiguous. The length of the CDR3 is 14 residues. The V end lost 3 bases, the J end lost 7 bases, and 13 bases lay between the germline ends. The CDR3 region has the DNA TGTGCCAGCAGTTTGGGAGAGAGTAGCCAGCCCCAGCATTTT. This codes for CASSLGESSQPQHF.

This clonotype showed up many times. The chain joins TRBV5-1 to TRBJ2-1, with TRBD2 identical over 7 bases. Unmatched junction bases numbered 11, after V lost 2 bases and J lost 6 bases. CDR3 size: 16 residues. The V gene's germline CDR1 is SGHRS and CDR2 YFSETQ. The CDR3 region has the DNA TGCGCCAGCAGCTTTGACGCCGGGTGGGGGGGCAATGAGCAGTTCTTC. It codes for CASSFDAGWGGNEQFF. Using reference TRBV5-1 and TRBJ2-1 for the parts outside the CDR3, the full variable domain is KAGVTQTPRYLIKTRGQQVTLSCSPISGHRSVSWYQQTPGQGLQFLFEYFSETQRNKGNFPGRFSGRQFSNSRSEMNVSTLELGDSALYLCASSFDAGWGGNEQFFGPGTRLTVL.

This clonotype was seen ten or more times. The rearrangement links TRBV20-1 to TRBJ1-3, with D possibly TRBD1 on 5 matching bases. Per the germline V gene, CDR1 is DFQATT and CDR2 is SNEGSKA (reference sequence). V was clipped by 1 base and J by 3 bases, with 10 bases between them. The CDR3 has 14 amino acids. The CDR3 is CSARGQLHGNTIYF. In DNA form, the CDR3 reads TGCAGTGCTAGAGGACAGCTCCATGGAAACACCATATATTTT.

Concerning this clonotype: One junction end disagrees with the germline gene, perhaps due to a read error. The rearrangement joins TRBV29-1 to TRBJ1-5, with TRBD1 matching 9 bases. Germline CDR1 reads SQVTM; CDR2 reads ANQGSEA. There are 15 residues in the CDR3. The CDR3: CSVGLGQGFDQPQNF. DNA for the CDR3: TGCAGCGTCGGATTGGGACAGGGCTTTGATCAGCCCCAGAATTTT. The full variable domain, rest sourced from reference TRBV29-1 and TRBJ1-5, is SAVISQKPSRDICQRGTSLTIQCQVDSQVTMMFWYRQQPGQSLTLIATANQGSEATYESGFVIDKFPISRPNLTFSTLTVSNMSPEDSSIYLCSVGLGQGFDQPQNFGDGTRLSIL.

This clonotype was observed many times. The chain uses TRBV2 and TRBJ2-1; 8 bases map to TRBD2. This CDR3 spans 16 amino acids. After removal of 4 bases from V and 3 bases from J, the junction contained 8 bases not matched to a gene. The germline CDR1 and CDR2 sequences are SNHLY and FYNNEI. DNA of the CDR3: TGTGCCAGCAGTGTCCGAGCGGGGGCTTACTACAATGAGCAGTTCTTC. It translates to CASSVRAGAYYNEQFF.

This clonotype appeared many times. CDR3 DNA sequence: TGCGCCAGCAGTTCCAGGGGGAACGAGCAGTACTTC. Translation gives CASSSRGNEQYF. The V gene is TRBV5-1, the J gene TRBJ2-7; 7 bases align to TRBD1. In germline, CDR1 is SGHRS, CDR2 YFSETQ. CDR3 length equals 12 residues. Germline trimming cut 5 bases from V and 5 bases from J; bases unmatched to any gene: 4.

This clonotype appeared a few times. V is TRBV29-1 and J is TRBJ2-7, with D perhaps matching TRBD2 (7 bases). Germline V gene data show CDR1 as SQVTM and CDR2 as ANQGSEA. The CDR3 runs 14 residues. V was shortened by 3 bases and J by 3 bases, with 15 bases between the two germline ends. CDR3 loop: CSVESGGRNYEQYF. For the CDR3, the DNA is TGCAGCGTTGAGTCCGGGGGGCGGAACTACGAGCAGTACTTC.

This clonotype was observed at least ten times. The genes are TRBV20-1 and TRBJ1-4; 7 bases are a match to TRBD1. The V and J ends lost 5 bases and 5 bases, in that order; junction bases with no gene match: 5. Germline V lookup: CDR1 DFQATT, CDR2 SNEGSKA (reference sequence). There are 13 residues in the CDR3. CDR3 loop: CSAPRQGNEKLFF. DNA for the CDR3: TGCAGTGCTCCGCGACAGGGCAATGAAAAACTGTTTTTT.

This clonotype was seen many times. This chain joins TRBV7-9 and TRBJ2-3, with TRBD1 identical over 7 bases. The V and J ends lost 9 bases and 4 bases, in that order; junction bases with no gene match: 7. Germline V lookup: CDR1 SEHNR, CDR2 FQNEAQ (reference sequence). The CDR3 has 13 residues. The CDR3 sequence: CASKTGVSDTQYF. Written as DNA, the CDR3 is TGTGCCAGTAAAACAGGGGTTTCAGATACGCAGTATTTT.

Ten or more counts support this clonotype. CDR3 bases: TGCAGCGGCGGTCGTCAAGAGACCCAGTACTTC. This sequence encodes CSGGRQETQYF. This chain connects TRBV29-1 to TRBJ2-5; no firm D call. Germline values: CDR1 SQVTM, CDR2 ANQGSEA. The CDR3 is 11 residues long. V lost 7 bases to trimming and J lost 2 bases, with 8 bases between them. The whole variable domain, remainder taken from reference TRBV29-1 and TRBJ2-5, is SAVISQKPSRDICQRGTSLTIQCQVDSQVTMMFWYRQQPGQSLTLIATANQGSEATYESGFVIDKFPISRPNLTFSTLTVSNMSPEDSSIYLCSGGRQETQYFGPGTRLLVL.